This T cell receptor beta chain was sequenced in a study of regulatory T cells in long-lasting Graves disease. This clonotype showed up many times. Sample time point: persistent/refractory GD, antithyroid drugs over 5 years with positive TRAb. Construction of the TCR library relied on RNA isolated from PBMCs. Graves' disease diagnosis relied on American Thyroid Association guidelines. All patients originated from an endocrinology department located in Xi'an, China. EDTA tubes received nine milliliters of collected peripheral blood. Germline V gene sequence: CDR1 LGHDT, CDR2 YNNKEL (reference sequence). Trimming left V 4 bases short and J 3 bases short, with 13 bases between. The CDR3 extends over 14 amino acids. Both iRepertoire HTBI primers and Arm-PCR of CDR3 regions were used to build the TCR beta libraries. In the authors' workflow: Across samples, more than 55 TRBV and some 13 TRBJ segments were found. TCRdb fed the multiplex PCR reads into MiXCR, producing one record per CDR3 protein. Clone size and V and J calls follow TCRdb, not the original study. The sample consists of fewer than 450,000 distinct CDR3 sequences, less than 25% of them appearing once.

The specimen comprised peripheral blood mononuclear cells (PBMCs), sampled when the disease was refractory, from a patient treated with antithyroid drugs. The receptor comes from a female donor with Graves disease. The rearrangement links TRBV3-1 to TRBJ2-7; no clear D. CDR3 sequence reads: CASSPGVAFYEQYF. The CDR3 nucleotides read TGTGCCAGCAGCCCTGGAGTAGCTTTCTACGAGCAGTACTTC.